Shown below are 31 T cell receptor beta chains from a single sample sequenced in a study of identical twins. TCRdb independently ran MiXCR on the 5' RACE reads; one entry per CDR3 protein. The data hold roughly 500,000 distinct CDR3 sequences, with roughly a fifth observed a single time. These records were also assigned to another study, of T cells expressing NK-cell markers.

The sample taken for sequencing was CD4+ T cells sorted from blood. These receptors came from a woman between 18 and 29 years old in good health.

The chain joins TRBV29-1 to TRBJ1-1; D is perhaps TRBD1 (5 bases). This CDR3 contains 14 residues. Germline CDR1 is SQVTM and CDR2 is ANQGSEA. Trimming stripped 6 bases from V and 0 bases from J, with 14 bases between. The CDR3 bases are TGCAGCGTCCTCCGGGACTCTATGAACACTGAAGCTTTCTTT. This sequence encodes CSVLRDSMNTEAFF.

The chain couples TRBV9 to TRBJ2-3; 11 bases match TRBD2. The CDR3 has 17 amino acids. In germline, CDR1 is SGDLS, CDR2 YYNGEE. V lost 2 bases and J lost 0; bases outside the gene matches: 5. CDR3: CASSVRLAGGSTDTQYF. In DNA, the CDR3 is TGTGCCAGCAGCGTTCGGCTAGCGGGAGGTAGCACAGATACGCAGTATTTT.

The table lists this clonotype with a few counts. The chain links TRBV5-1 to TRBJ1-2; possibly TRBD1 for D (6 bases). Germline loops: CDR1 SGHRS, CDR2 YFSETQ. The CDR3 consists of 16 residues. V lost 0 bases and J lost 2, with 14 bases in between. CDR3 residues: CASSLASGAVNYGYTF. As DNA, the CDR3 is TGCGCCAGCAGCTTGGCTTCGGGGGCGGTAAACTATGGCTACACCTTC.

V usage is TRBV18 and J usage is TRBJ2-2; 7 bases match TRBD1. This CDR3 comprises 16 residues. The ends lost 5 bases at V and 3 bases at J; junction bases unmatched: 9. Germline-derived CDR1 and CDR2 are KGHSH and LQKENI. CDR3 nucleotide sequence: TGTGCCAGCTCATATCTGACAGGGCTTGACACCGGGGAGCTGTTTTTT. Amino acid sequence: CASSYLTGLDTGELFF. The full variable domain, completed using reference TRBV18 and TRBJ2-2, is NAGVMQNPRHLVRRRGQEARLRCSPMKGHSHVYWYRQLPEEGLKFMVYLQKENIIDESGMPKERFSAEFPKEGPSILRIQQVVRGDSAAYFCASSYLTGLDTGELFFGEGSRLTVL.

This clonotype was detected a few times. The J gene is TRBJ1-1, the V gene TRBV2; 10 bases map to TRBD1. The CDR3 is 13 residues long. J was trimmed by 10 bases and V by 8 bases; bases with no gene match: 10. Germline V gene lookup returns CDR1 SNHLY and CDR2 FYNNEI. The CDR3 protein is CASGPDRGRAAFF. The CDR3 DNA is TGTGCCAGCGGTCCTGACAGGGGGCGAGCAGCTTTCTTT. The complete variable domain, with remaining parts taken from reference TRBV2 and TRBJ1-1, reads EPEVTQTPSHQVTQMGQEVILRCVPISNHLYFYWYRQILGQKVEFLVSFYNNEISEKSEIFDDQFSVERPDGSNFTLKIRSTKLEDSAMYFCASGPDRGRAAFFGQGTRLTVV.

This clonotype turned up a few times. The rearrangement joins TRBV5-6 to TRBJ2-7; 9 bases agree with TRBD2. After removal of 4 bases from V and 1 base from J, the junction contained 6 bases not matched to a gene. The CDR3 runs 15 residues. Looked up from germline, CDR1 is SGHDT and CDR2 is YYEEEE. CDR3 sequence: CASSPTSGPSYEQYF. DNA for the CDR3: TGTGCCAGCAGCCCTACTAGCGGGCCTTCCTACGAGCAGTACTTC.

The chain combines TRBV20-1 with TRBJ2-6, with a possible D match to TRBD1 (5 bases). V lost 6 bases and J 4 bases, leaving 22 bases between the germline ends. The CDR3 spans 17 residues. The germline V gene has CDR1 DFQATT and CDR2 SNEGSKA (reference sequence). In nucleotides, the CDR3 is TGCAGTGCCAGGGTAAAGGCCGACCCTACCGGGGCCAACGTCCTGACTTTC. It specifies CSARVKADPTGANVLTF.

CDR3 amino acids: CSARDPGGETQYF. The CDR3 DNA is TGCAGTGCTAGAGATCCTGGAGGAGAGACCCAGTACTTC. V is TRBV20-1 and J is TRBJ2-5; D is possibly TRBD2 (5 bases). Germline V gene sequence: CDR1 DFQATT, CDR2 SNEGSKA (reference sequence). V lost 0 bases, J lost 4 bases, and 9 bases lay in between. The CDR3 is 13 amino acids.

The genes are TRBV6-5 and TRBJ1-1, with TRBD1 as a possible D gene (6 bases). The CDR3 has 15 residues. Trimming cost V 2 bases and J 3 bases, with 13 bases left between them. CDR1 and CDR2 from the germline V gene are MNHEY and SVGAGI. The CDR3 region has the DNA TGTGCCAGCAGTTACGCGCACAGGGCCGACACTGAAGCTTTCTTT. Translating it yields CASSYAHRADTEAFF.

The chain couples TRBV2 to TRBJ2-7; D not resolved. Germline V lookup: CDR1 SNHLY, CDR2 FYNNEI. V lost 8 bases and J 4 bases, leaving 15 bases between the germline ends. The CDR3 length is 13 residues. DNA for the CDR3: TGTGCCAGCCGCGGCCAGAGTTGGTACGAGCAGTACTTC. Protein product: CASRGQSWYEQYF.

This clonotype showed up just a few times. This chain connects TRBV5-6 to TRBJ2-1, with 7 bases that match TRBD2. The trim removed 4 bases at V and 6 bases at J, leaving 13 bases unmatched. Germline V CDR1 and CDR2: SGHDT, YYEEEE. The length of the CDR3 is 16 residues. Here the CDR3 reads CASSRGVSGGPNEQFF. The DNA of the CDR3 is TGTGCCAGCAGCCGGGGGGTTAGCGGAGGCCCCAATGAGCAGTTCTTC.

The V gene is TRBV9, the J gene TRBJ1-5, with TRBD1 as a possible D gene (5 bases). Germline CDR1 is SGDLS and CDR2 is YYNGEE. Trimming took 3 bases from V and 9 from J, leaving 7 bases between them. This CDR3 comprises 11 residues. The CDR3 DNA sequence: TGTGCCAGCAGCGGGGGGGGGCCCCAGCATTTT. Translation gives CASSGGGPQHF. Supplemented by reference TRBV9 and TRBJ1-5, the full variable domain reads DSGVTQTPKHLITATGQRVTLRCSPRSGDLSVYWYQQSLDQGLQFLIQYYNGEERAKGNILERFSAQQFPDLHSELNLSSLELGDSALYFCASSGGGPQHFGDGTRLSIL.

This clonotype appeared a single time. Possible read error: a much larger clone is one base away. The genes are TRBV20-1 and TRBJ2-3; D is undetermined. CDR3 size: 12 residues. V lost 6 bases and J 5 bases, leaving 12 bases between the germline ends. Germline-derived CDR1 and CDR2 are DFQATT and SNEGSKA (reference sequence). CDR3 protein: CSAWPSGDTQYF. In DNA, the CDR3 is TGCAGTGCGTGGCCCTCTGGAGATACGCAGTATTTT.

This clonotype was counted a few times. V gene TRBV12-3 or TRBV12-4 combines with J gene TRBJ1-5; 12 positions match TRBD1. The V segment lost 6 bases and the J segment 7 bases; nucleotides outside the gene matches: 7. CDR3 length equals 15 residues. The CDR3 nucleotides read TGTGCCAGCAGGCAGGGACAGGGGGCAAACCAGCCCCAGCATTTT. Translating gives CASRQGQGANQPQHF.

V is TRBV6-5 and J is TRBJ2-1; D is unresolved. V lost 7 bases and J 11 bases, leaving 15 bases between the germline ends. The CDR3 length is 12 residues. Germline lookup yields CDR1 MNHEY and CDR2 SVGAGI. CDR3 bases: TGTGCCAGCAAAATTCGCTCCGGCAAGCAGTTCTTC. It encodes CASKIRSGKQFF.

This clonotype was seen a few times. The chain combines TRBV6-1 with TRBJ2-7, with TRBD1 matching over 7 bases. The CDR3 length is 15 residues. Germline V gene sequence: CDR1 MNHNS, CDR2 SASEGT. The V segment lost 7 bases and the J segment 6 bases; nucleotides outside the gene matches: 15. CDR3 sequence: CASTRDRAVLGEQYF. CDR3 bases: TGTGCCAGCACTAGAGACAGGGCCGTCTTAGGCGAGCAGTACTTC.

The V gene is TRBV11-2, the J gene TRBJ2-7, with 8 bases aligning to TRBD1. The ends lost 2 bases at V and 2 bases at J; junction bases unmatched: 2. The CDR3 totals 14 residues. Germline CDR1 is SGHAT and CDR2 is FQNNGV. CDR3: CASSLLRGPYEQYF. Here the CDR3 DNA reads TGTGCCAGCAGCTTACTCAGGGGGCCCTACGAGCAGTACTTC.

This sequence joins TRBV29-1 and TRBJ1-2, with TRBD1 identical over 7 bases. The CDR3 covers 10 residues. V gave up 1 base and J gave up 14 bases; unmatched junction bases: 4. CDR1 and CDR2 from the germline V gene are SQVTM and ANQGSEA. This CDR3 is CSVEGGTATF. For the CDR3, the DNA is TGCAGCGTTGAAGGAGGGACAGCTACCTTC.

The table lists this clonotype with a few counts. The genes are TRBV12-3 or TRBV12-4 and TRBJ2-3; TRBD1 agrees at 7 bases. J lost 0 bases, V lost 6 bases, and 6 bases had no gene match. This CDR3 has 15 residues. CDR3 amino acids: CASSFDRASTDTQYF. DNA for the CDR3: TGTGCCAGCAGCTTCGACAGGGCGAGCACAGATACGCAGTATTTT.

The chain links TRBV20-1 to TRBJ2-1, with 8 nucleotides matching TRBD2. There are 17 residues in the CDR3. The germline CDR1 and CDR2 sequences are DFQATT and SNEGSKA (reference sequence). CDR3 protein: CCARGGTSGLSYNEQFF. The CDR3 nucleotides read TGCTGCGCTAGAGGGGGGACTAGTGGACTCTCCTACAATGAGCAGTTCTTC.

The chain recombines TRBV12-3 or TRBV12-4 with TRBJ2-1; D ambiguous. Trimming removed 8 bases from V and 2 bases from J, with 22 bases in between. CDR3 size: 17 residues. This CDR3 is CASGSPIVIGAYNEQFF. In DNA form, the CDR3 reads TGTGCCAGCGGGTCACCGATAGTCATTGGGGCCTACAATGAGCAGTTCTTC.

The chain has TRBV4-3 and TRBJ2-3; 7 bases map to TRBD2. The germline CDR1 and CDR2 sequences are LGHNA and YSLEER. V lost 3 bases and J lost 1; bases outside the gene matches: 16. CDR3 size: 19 residues. CDR3 sequence: CASSQGGGTGGLRTDTQYF. As DNA, the CDR3 is TGCGCCAGCAGCCAGGGGGGAGGAACGGGAGGTCTTCGCACAGATACGCAGTATTTT.

This clonotype has more than one count but fewer than ten. The CDR3 bases are TGTGCCAGCAGTCACAGGACCAACTATGGCTACACCTTC. Encoded protein: CASSHRTNYGYTF. The V call is TRBV25-1, the J call TRBJ1-2, with a tentative D call TRBD1 (5 bases). V was pared by 5 bases and J by 2 bases, with 9 bases between. The germline CDR1 and CDR2 sequences are MGHDK and SYGVNS. The CDR3 is 13 amino acids.

This clonotype came up a few times. The genes are TRBV20-1 and TRBJ2-3; D is undetermined. Trimming took off 5 bases at V and 2 bases at J, with 14 bases between the two ends. The germline gives CDR1 DFQATT, CDR2 SNEGSKA (reference sequence). CDR3 length: 14 residues. The chain's CDR3 is CSAGVYGYTDTQYF. CDR3 coding DNA: TGCAGTGCTGGAGTGTACGGATACACAGATACGCAGTATTTT.

The sample holds a few counts of this clonotype. The chain employs TRBV20-1 and TRBJ2-5; 8 bases align to TRBD2. The CDR3 covers 16 residues. Germline V gene lookup returns CDR1 DFQATT and CDR2 SNEGSKA (reference sequence). The J segment lost 4 bases and the V segment lost 2 bases, leaving 12 bases of the junction unmatched. CDR3 DNA: TGCAGTGCTAGACCGCTGCAGCGGGGGCTCCCAGAGACCCAGTACTTC. It codes for CSARPLQRGLPETQYF.

DNA of the CDR3: TGTGCCACCAGTGATTCGGGATATGCCTATGGCTACACCTTC. Encoded protein: CATSDSGYAYGYTF. V usage is TRBV24-1 and J usage is TRBJ1-2; unclear D gene. V was trimmed by 2 bases and J by 4 bases, leaving 10 bases between them. CDR1 is KGHDR, CDR2 SFDVKD, per germline. This CDR3 contains 14 residues.

The CDR3 protein is CASSSQGFSNQPQHF. The CDR3 nucleotides read TGTGCCAGCAGCTCCCAGGGGTTTAGCAATCAGCCCCAGCATTTT. This sequence joins TRBV7-2 and TRBJ1-5; tentatively, D is TRBD1 (6 bases). The CDR3 consists of 15 residues. CDR1 is SGHTA and CDR2 is FQGNSA in the germline V gene. V dropped 4 bases and J dropped 0 bases, with 10 bases sitting between them.

This clonotype was counted a few times. The J gene is TRBJ2-1, the V gene TRBV5-6; D perhaps matches TRBD1 (6 bases). The V and J ends lost 5 bases and 3 bases respectively, with 12 bases between them. This CDR3 comprises 14 residues. Germline V gene data show CDR1 as SGHDT and CDR2 as YYEEEE. As DNA, the CDR3 is TGTGCCAGCAGTCCCGGGACATTCTACAATGAGCAGTTCTTC. It codes for CASSPGTFYNEQFF.

This clonotype appeared a few times. V is TRBV20-1 and J is TRBJ2-1, with 11 bases fitting TRBD2. This CDR3 is built from 16 residues. Germline V gene lookup returns CDR1 DFQATT and CDR2 SNEGSKA (reference sequence). With V trimmed by 3 bases and J by 1 base, 5 bases remained unmatched. CDR3 sequence reads: CSASGLAGGSYNEQFF. The CDR3 nucleotides read TGCAGTGCTAGCGGTCTAGCGGGAGGTTCCTACAATGAGCAGTTCTTC.

There are a few counts of this clonotype. V is TRBV29-1 and J is TRBJ1-2; maybe TRBD1 (6 bases). Per germline, CDR1 SQVTM and CDR2 ANQGSEA. The CDR3 is 13 amino acids. V lost 3 bases and J 4 bases, leaving 12 bases between the germline ends. CDR3 DNA: TGCAGCGTTGATGGGGGCCTATCCTATGGCTACACCTTC. It translates to CSVDGGLSYGYTF.

The V and J genes are TRBV2 and TRBJ2-3, with 12 bases aligning to TRBD2. The CDR3 contains 15 residues. Germline assignment: CDR1 SNHLY and CDR2 FYNNEI. V dropped 4 bases and J dropped 5; count of bases not matched to a gene: 4. CDR3 region: CASSGTSGIVDTQYF. The CDR3 DNA follows: TGTGCCAGCAGTGGGACTAGCGGGATAGTAGATACGCAGTATTTT. Looking up the rest from reference TRBV2 and TRBJ2-3 gives the full variable domain: EPEVTQTPSHQVTQMGQEVILRCVPISNHLYFYWYRQILGQKVEFLVSFYNNEISEKSEIFDDQFSVERPDGSNFTLKIRSTKLEDSAMYFCASSGTSGIVDTQYFGPGTRLTVL.